These T cell receptor beta chains were read from a single sample in a study of T-cell reconstitution after alpha-beta-depleted transplantation in children. MiXCR, applied by TCRdb to the PCR reads, yields one record per CDR3 protein. The sample lists about 74,000 distinct CDR3 sequences, approximately 14% occurring once. Here the sequenced sample was PBMCs, mostly from graft donor cells, taken 180 days after TCRalphabeta/CD19-depleted stem cell transplant. The receptors were gathered from a male patient aged 2-10 years who had a stem cell transplant for acute lymphoblastic leukemia, so the T cells may come from the graft donor. Each CDR3 is given with its conserved first and last residue. The D gene is left open where the match is weak. Clone size, where shown, is once, few, many, or a class for clones that have expanded.

abundance	v_gene	j_gene	d_gene	CDR3aa	CDR3nt
few	TRBV5-4	TRBJ1-3	-	CASSSDPAGFRNTIYF	TGTGCCAGCAGCTCCGACCCGGCAGGGTTTCGCAACACCATATATTTT
-	TRBV30	TRBJ2-7	-	CAWEYGASYEQYF	TGTGCCTGGGAATACGGGGCCTCCTACGAGCAGTACTTC
few	TRBV4-3	TRBJ2-1	TRBD2	CASSQDAGGGNEQFF	TGCGCCAGCAGCCAAGATGCGGGCGGGGGGAATGAGCAGTTCTTC
few	TRBV7-9	TRBJ2-7	TRBD2	CASSLASPLAGAYEQYF	TGTGCCAGCAGCTTAGCGTCTCCCCTAGCGGGTGCCTACGAGCAGTACTTC
-	TRBV18	TRBJ1-2	-	CASSPDGNYGYTF	TGTGCCAGCTCTCCGGACGGGAACTATGGCTACACCTTC
few	TRBV29-1	TRBJ1-2	-	CSVEGDGARGYTF	TGCAGCGTTGAAGGGGACGGCGCCCGTGGCTACACCTTC
few	TRBV20-1	TRBJ2-6	TRBD1	CSARRTGLLGSGANVLTF	TGCAGTGCTAGACGGACAGGACTCTTAGGCTCTGGGGCCAACGTCCTGACTTTC
-	TRBV28	TRBJ2-2	-	CASSTWDVNTGELFF	TGTGCCAGCAGTACGTGGGACGTTAACACCGGGGAGCTGTTTTTT
-	TRBV5-1	TRBJ2-5	TRBD1	CASSWTGETQYF	TGCGCCAGCAGCTGGACAGGAGAGACCCAGTACTTC
few	TRBV11-2	TRBJ2-1	TRBD2	CASSLVGTSGGLTYNEQFF	TGTGCCAGCAGCTTAGTAGGGACTAGCGGGGGCCTCACCTACAATGAGCAGTTCTTC
-	TRBV20-1	TRBJ2-7	-	CSASRWGTSSYEQYF	TGCAGTGCTTCAAGGTGGGGGACCTCCTCCTACGAGCAGTACTTC
-	TRBV29-1	TRBJ1-5	-	CSVEIDRNQPQHF	TGCAGCGTTGAAATAGACAGAAATCAGCCCCAGCATTTT
-	TRBV7-2	TRBJ1-1	-	CASSRRPVNTEAFF	TGTGCCAGCAGCCGCCGACCGGTGAACACTGAAGCTTTCTTT
-	TRBV7-9	TRBJ2-4	-	CASSLAASRVLRGIQYF	TGTGCCAGCAGCTTAGCGGCTTCCCGGGTCCTAAGGGGCATTCAGTACTTC
once	TRBV2	TRBJ2-1	-	CASSEVPGAGPEPYNEQFF	TGTGCCAGCAGTGAAGTCCCAGGGGCCGGCCCTGAGCCCTACAATGAGCAGTTCTTC
-	TRBV4-3	TRBJ2-7	-	CASSQSGVSYEQYF	TGCGCCAGCAGCCAATCCGGGGTCTCCTACGAGCAGTACTTC
-	TRBV5-1	TRBJ2-1	TRBD2	CASSLGTSGRNEQFF	TGCGCCAGCAGCTTGGGGACTAGCGGGAGAAATGAGCAGTTCTTC
few	TRBV15	TRBJ2-7	-	CATSRGWGYEQYF	TGTGCCACCAGCAGAGGCTGGGGCTACGAGCAGTACTTC
-	TRBV27	TRBJ2-5	-	CASSTLYQETQYF	TGTGCCAGCAGTACACTGTACCAAGAGACCCAGTACTTC
many	TRBV20-1	TRBJ2-7	-	CSASAGYEQYF	TGCAGTGCTAGCGCAGGGTACGAGCAGTACTTC
few	TRBV7-2	TRBJ1-5	-	CASSSGNGNQPQHF	TGTGCCAGCAGCTCAGGGAATGGCAATCAGCCCCAGCATTTT
-	TRBV6-2/TRBV6-3	TRBJ2-2	-	CASSYRPKHSGVAGELFF	TGTGCCAGCAGTTACCGGCCAAAGCACTCCGGGGTGGCCGGGGAGCTGTTTTTT
few	TRBV20-1	TRBJ1-2	-	CSARDEARNYGYTF	TGCAGTGCTAGAGATGAGGCAAGAAACTATGGCTACACCTTC
-	TRBV5-1	TRBJ2-6	-	CASSLGLDRTSGANVLTF	TGCGCCAGCAGCTTGGGATTAGACAGAACTTCTGGGGCCAACGTCCTGACTTTC
many	TRBV13	TRBJ1-2	-	CASSLVGSQAHGYTF	TGTGCCAGCAGCTTAGTCGGCAGCCAAGCGCATGGCTACACCTTC
-	TRBV28	TRBJ1-3	-	CASRGPISGNTIYF	TGTGCCAGCAGGGGTCCGATCTCTGGAAACACCATATATTTT
-	TRBV7-9	TRBJ2-7	-	CASSLQRGREQYF	TGTGCCAGCAGCTTACAGAGGGGACGCGAGCAGTACTTC
-	TRBV5-1	TRBJ1-5	-	CASSLTGGDQPQHF	TGCGCCAGCAGCTTGACGGGAGGAGATCAGCCCCAGCATTTT
medium-sized	TRBV4-3	TRBJ2-5	-	CASSQDEGQETQYF	TGCGCCAGCAGCCAAGATGAAGGTCAAGAGACCCAGTACTTC
-	TRBV18	TRBJ2-1	-	CASSPGHYNEQFF	TGTGCCAGCTCACCGGGACACTACAATGAGCAGTTCTTC
few	TRBV5-1	TRBJ2-5	TRBD1	CASSLGTGRGQETQYF	TGCGCCAGCAGCTTGGGGACAGGGCGCGGCCAAGAGACCCAGTACTTC
-	TRBV28	TRBJ1-5	-	CASAVGNQPQHF	TGTGCCAGCGCAGTTGGCAATCAGCCCCAGCATTTT
many	TRBV20-1	TRBJ2-5	TRBD2	CSASLGTSGPPETQYF	TGCAGTGCTAGCCTCGGGACTAGCGGACCGCCAGAGACCCAGTACTTC
few	TRBV28	TRBJ1-5	-	CASSLGESNQPQHF	TGTGCCAGCAGCCTAGGGGAGAGCAATCAGCCCCAGCATTTT
-	TRBV9	TRBJ2-3	TRBD2	CASSAYGRGGGLTDTQYF	TGTGCCAGCAGCGCCTACGGGCGTGGCGGGGGGCTCACAGATACGCAGTATTTT
few	TRBV7-8	TRBJ2-5	TRBD2	CASSPLVRGEQETQYF	TGTGCCAGCAGCCCCCTCGTGCGGGGGGAGCAAGAGACCCAGTACTTC